The 3 T cell receptor beta chains in this list originate from one sample, sequenced in a study of cytotoxic CD8 clonotypes in ibrutinib-treated CLL. Produced via immunoSEQ multiplex PCR; TCRdb's table is partial and in-frame only. The data contain some 150,000 clones, more than 75% of them singletons. The sample consisted of PBMCs, taken after 36 months of ibrutinib treatment. These receptor sequences come from a human donor with chronic lymphocytic leukemia.

The chain has TRBV4-1 and TRBJ2-7, with 8 positions matching TRBD2. From germline, CDR1 is MGHRA and CDR2 YSYEKL. There are 16 residues in the CDR3. J gave up 4 bases and V 4 bases, and 12 bases lay outside the gene matches. The CDR3 region has the DNA TGCGCCAGCAGCCGAAGCGGGGGCTTTGTGGGGTACGAGCAGTACTTC. Translation: CASSRSGGFVGYEQYF.

This rearrangement joins TRBV19 to TRBJ2-1; 9 nucleotides agree with TRBD2. The V segment lost 4 bases and the J segment 8 bases; nucleotides outside the gene matches: 15. This CDR3 spans 17 amino acids. The germline gives CDR1 LNHDA, CDR2 SQIVND (reference sequence). For the CDR3, the DNA is TGTGCCAGTAGTACTAAAAGCGGGAGGCTGAAATGGTATGAGCAGTTCTTC. Protein product: CASSTKSGRLKWYEQFF.

The chain has TRBV7-2 and TRBJ2-2, with TRBD2 identical over 8 bases. CDR3 length: 15 amino acids. The junction had 8 bases not matched to a gene; V was cut back by 4 bases and J by 7 bases. The germline V gene encodes CDR1 SGHTA and CDR2 FQGNSA. In DNA form, the CDR3 reads TGTGCCAGCAGCTCCGGGACTAGATTACGCGGGGAGCTGTTTTTT. This encodes CASSSGTRLRGELFF.